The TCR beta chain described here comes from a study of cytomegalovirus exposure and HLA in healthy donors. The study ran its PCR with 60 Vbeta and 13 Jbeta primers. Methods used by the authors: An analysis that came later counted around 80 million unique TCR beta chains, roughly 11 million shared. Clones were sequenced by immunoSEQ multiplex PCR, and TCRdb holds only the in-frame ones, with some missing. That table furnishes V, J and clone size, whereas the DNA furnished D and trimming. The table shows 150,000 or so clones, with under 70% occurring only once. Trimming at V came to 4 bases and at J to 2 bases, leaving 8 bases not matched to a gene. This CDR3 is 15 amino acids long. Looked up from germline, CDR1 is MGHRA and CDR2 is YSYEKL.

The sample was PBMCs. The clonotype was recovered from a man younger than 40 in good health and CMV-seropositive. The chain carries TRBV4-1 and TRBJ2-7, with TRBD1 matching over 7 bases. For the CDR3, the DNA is TGCGCCAGCAGCCCCACGACAGGGTCTGCCTACGAGCAGTACTTC. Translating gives CASSPTTGSAYEQYF.